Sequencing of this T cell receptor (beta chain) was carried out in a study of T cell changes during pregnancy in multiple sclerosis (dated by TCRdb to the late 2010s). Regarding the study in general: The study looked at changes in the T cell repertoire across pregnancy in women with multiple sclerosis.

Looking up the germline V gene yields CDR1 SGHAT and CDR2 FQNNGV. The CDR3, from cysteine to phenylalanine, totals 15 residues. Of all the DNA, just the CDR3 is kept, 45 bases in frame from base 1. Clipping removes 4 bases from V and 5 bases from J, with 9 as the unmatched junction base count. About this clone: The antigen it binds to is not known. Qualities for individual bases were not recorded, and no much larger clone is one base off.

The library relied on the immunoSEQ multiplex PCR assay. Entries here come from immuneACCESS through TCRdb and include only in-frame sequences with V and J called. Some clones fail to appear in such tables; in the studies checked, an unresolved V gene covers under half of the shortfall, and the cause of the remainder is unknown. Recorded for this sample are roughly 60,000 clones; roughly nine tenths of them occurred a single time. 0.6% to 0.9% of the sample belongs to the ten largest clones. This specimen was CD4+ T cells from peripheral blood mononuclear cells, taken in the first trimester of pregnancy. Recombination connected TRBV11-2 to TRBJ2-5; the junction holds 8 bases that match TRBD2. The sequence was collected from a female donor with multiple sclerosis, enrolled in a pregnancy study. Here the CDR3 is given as CASSSGGAWGETQYF. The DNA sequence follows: TGTGCCAGCAGCTCCGGGGGGGCCTGGGGTGAGACCCAGTACTTC.